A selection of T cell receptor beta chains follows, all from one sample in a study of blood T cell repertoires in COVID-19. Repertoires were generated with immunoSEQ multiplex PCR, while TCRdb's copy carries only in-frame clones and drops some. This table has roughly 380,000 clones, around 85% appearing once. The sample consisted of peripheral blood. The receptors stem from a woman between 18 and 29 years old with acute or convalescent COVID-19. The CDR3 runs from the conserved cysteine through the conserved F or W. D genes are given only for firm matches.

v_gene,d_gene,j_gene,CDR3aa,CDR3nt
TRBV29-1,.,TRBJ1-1,CSSDADSDTEAFF,TGCAGCTCTGACGCGGACAGCGACACTGAAGCTTTCTTT
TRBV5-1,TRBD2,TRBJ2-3,CASSSALAGGPDTQYF,TGCGCCAGCAGCTCGGCCTTAGCGGGGGGGCCAGATACGCAGTATTTT
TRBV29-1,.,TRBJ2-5,CSALPPEETQYF,TGCAGCGCGCTACCCCCCGAAGAGACCCAGTACTTC
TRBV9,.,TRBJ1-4,CASSVSRDYNEKLFF,TGTGCCAGCAGCGTAAGCCGGGACTACAATGAAAAACTGTTTTTT
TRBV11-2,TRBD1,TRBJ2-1,CASSLGTGQGEQFF,TGTGCCAGCAGCTTAGGGACAGGGCAGGGTGAGCAGTTCTTC
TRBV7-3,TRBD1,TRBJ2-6,CASSTTGTGANVLTF,TGTGCCAGCAGCACGACAGGGACTGGGGCCAACGTCCTGACTTTC
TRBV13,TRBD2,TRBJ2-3,CASSPYGKRGSTDTQYF,TGTGCCAGCAGCCCCTATGGTAAGCGGGGGAGCACAGATACGCAGTATTTT
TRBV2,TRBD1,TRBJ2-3,CASSLAAGTGNTDTQYF,TGTGCCAGCAGCCTAGCAGCCGGGACAGGCAACACAGATACGCAGTATTTT
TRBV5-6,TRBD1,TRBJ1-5,CASSLARQGEVQPQHF,TGTGCCAGCAGCTTGGCAAGACAGGGGGAGGTTCAGCCCCAGCATTTT
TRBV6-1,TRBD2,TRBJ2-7,CASSELAGVSRYEQYF,TGTGCCAGCAGTGAACTAGCGGGGGTTTCGCGCTACGAGCAGTACTTC
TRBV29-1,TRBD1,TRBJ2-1,CSVGQASFYNEQFF,TGCAGCGTCGGACAGGCTTCTTTCTACAATGAGCAGTTCTTC
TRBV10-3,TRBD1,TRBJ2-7,CAISRAGQGSYEQYF,TGTGCCATCAGCCGGGCGGGACAGGGGTCCTACGAGCAGTACTTC
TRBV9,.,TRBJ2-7,CASSALGDSYEQYF,TGTGCCAGCAGCGCTCTAGGGGACTCCTACGAGCAGTACTTC
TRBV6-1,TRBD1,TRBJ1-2,CASSEGQGLYGYTF,TGTGCCAGCAGTGAGGGACAGGGGCTCTATGGCTACACCTTC
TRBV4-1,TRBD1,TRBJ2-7,CASSQTGTGAYEQYF,TGCGCCAGCAGCCAAACCGGGACAGGGGCCTACGAGCAGTACTTC
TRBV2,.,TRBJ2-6,CASISEGAGANVLTF,TGTGCCAGCATTAGTGAAGGGGCTGGGGCCAACGTCCTGACTTTC
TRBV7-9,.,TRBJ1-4,CASSLPGEFGKLFF,TGTGCCAGCAGCTTACCAGGGGAGTTTGGAAAACTGTTTTTT
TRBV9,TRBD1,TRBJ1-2,CASSVMGQSYGYTF,TGTGCCAGCAGCGTGATGGGACAGTCCTATGGCTACACCTTC
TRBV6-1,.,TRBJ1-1,CASSEVGGSSTEAFF,TGTGCCAGCAGTGAAGTCGGAGGGTCTAGCACTGAAGCTTTCTTT
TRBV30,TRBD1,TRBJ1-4,CAWSTLDRLNEKLFF,TGTGCCTGGAGTACCTTGGACAGGTTGAATGAAAAACTGTTTTTT
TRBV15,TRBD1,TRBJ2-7,CATSRTAGQGNNEQYF,TGTGCCACCAGCAGAACCGCCGGACAGGGGAACAACGAGCAGTACTTC
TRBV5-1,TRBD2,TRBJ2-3,CASSFGTSGTPTGSTDTQYF,TGCGCCAGCAGCTTCGGGACTAGCGGGACCCCGACGGGCAGCACAGATACGCAGTATTTT